This T cell receptor (beta chain) was found in a study of cytomegalovirus exposure and HLA in healthy donors. Study findings and constraints: When analyzed later, a missense DCLRE1C variant was found to be linked to TCR beta V- and J-gene trimming. Generally TCR sequences proved uncommon, though certain public TCRs appeared in numerous donors.

V dropped 7 bases and J dropped 1 base, with 8 bases sitting between them. This CDR3 comprises 13 residues. The germline V gene encodes CDR1 MNHNS and CDR2 SASEGT. At sampling all donors were nominally healthy, likely with unrecorded immune exposures. The primer mix had 60 Vbeta and 13 Jbeta primers. Assay used: immunoSEQ multiplex PCR; TCRdb lists only in-frame clones, some missing. The table gives about 200,000 clones; the top ten clones make up roughly 1.2% of it. Notes on this clone: The target antigen is unknown.

The sequencing sample was made of PBMCs. The clonotype was recovered from a girl aged 2 to 10 in good health and CMV-seropositive. This rearrangement joins TRBV6-1 to TRBJ1-5; the D is unclear. This chain's CDR3 is CASMERSNQPQHF. DNA for the CDR3: TGTGCCAGCATGGAGAGGAGCAATCAGCCCCAGCATTTT.